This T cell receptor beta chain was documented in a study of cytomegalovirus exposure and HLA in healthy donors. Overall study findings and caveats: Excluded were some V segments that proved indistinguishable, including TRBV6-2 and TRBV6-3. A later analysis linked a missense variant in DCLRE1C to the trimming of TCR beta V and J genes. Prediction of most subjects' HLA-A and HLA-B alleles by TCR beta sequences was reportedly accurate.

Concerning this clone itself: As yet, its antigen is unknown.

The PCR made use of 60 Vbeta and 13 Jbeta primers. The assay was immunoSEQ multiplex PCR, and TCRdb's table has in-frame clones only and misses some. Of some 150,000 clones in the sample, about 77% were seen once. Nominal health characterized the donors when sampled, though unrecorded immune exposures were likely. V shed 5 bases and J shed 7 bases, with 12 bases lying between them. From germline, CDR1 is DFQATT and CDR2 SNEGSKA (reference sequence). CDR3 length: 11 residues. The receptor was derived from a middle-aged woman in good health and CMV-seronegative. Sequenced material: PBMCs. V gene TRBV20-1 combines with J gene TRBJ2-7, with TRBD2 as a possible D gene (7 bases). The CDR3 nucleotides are TGCAGTGCTTCAGAGGGGGGGGAGCAGTACTTC. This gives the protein CSASEGGEQYF.